These T cell receptor beta chains were read from a single sample in a study of cytomegalovirus exposure and HLA in healthy donors. TCRdb's copy holds only in-frame clones and misses some; the assay was immunoSEQ multiplex PCR. This sample carries more than 95,000 clones, under 85% of them seen once, and the ten largest clones take roughly 1.6%. Sample: PBMCs. All receptors derive from a young woman in good health and CMV-seronegative. Both conserved end residues are part of each CDR3. D genes are given only for firm matches. The size entry is marked missing in some rows and otherwise reads once, few, many or a size class.

.,TRBV5-5,TRBJ1-5,.,CASSPTYRDDLAQPQHF,TGTGCCAGCAGCCCAACCTACAGGGACGATCTCGCTCAGCCCCAGCATTTT
.,TRBV12-2,TRBJ2-5,.,CASRCYFSGETQYF,TGTGCAAGTCGCTGCTATTTCTCAGGAGAGACCCAGTACTTC
.,TRBV4-1,TRBJ2-5,.,CACSQRHIPGEETQYF,TGCGCCTGCAGCCAACGGCACATCCCGGGGGAAGAGACCCAGTACTTC
.,TRBV5-1,TRBJ2-7,.,CASSLGGNSYEQYF,TGCGCCAGCAGCTTAGGGGGAAACTCCTACGAGCAGTACTTC
.,TRBV10-3,TRBJ1-5,.,CAISESPRVSSNQPQHF,TGTGCCATCAGTGAGTCACCGAGGGTATCAAGCAATCAGCCCCAGCATTTT
.,TRBV5-4,TRBJ1-2,.,CASSLKARRGYTF,TGTGCCAGCAGCTTGAAGGCCAGGAGGGGCTACACCTTC
.,TRBV5-1,TRBJ1-5,.,CASSLDSTSNQPQHF,TGCGCCAGCAGCTTGGACAGTACTAGCAATCAGCCCCAGCATTTT
TRBD1,TRBV19,TRBJ1-2,.,CASSIPGQGTAGYTF,TGTGCCAGTAGTATTCCGGGACAGGGAACTGCTGGCTACACCTTC
TRBD1,TRBV25-1,TRBJ1-2,.,CASSETWDRGFNYGYTF,TGTGCCAGCAGTGAGACATGGGACAGGGGATTTAACTATGGCTACACCTTC
TRBD2,TRBV10-3,TRBJ2-7,.,CAISDSGASYEQYF,TGTGCCATCAGTGATAGCGGGGCCTCCTACGAGCAGTACTTC
TRBD2,TRBV2,TRBJ2-3,.,CASSDGLAGGGHSADTQYF,TGTGCCAGCAGCGATGGACTAGCGGGGGGCGGCCATTCAGCAGATACGCAGTATTTT
TRBD1,TRBV10-3,TRBJ1-1,.,CAISVNRGNLNTEAFF,TGTGCCATCAGTGTCAACAGGGGGAACTTGAACACTGAAGCTTTCTTT
TRBD1,TRBV18,TRBJ2-7,.,CASSYPGQGSYEQYF,TGTGCCAGCTCTTATCCGGGACAGGGATCCTACGAGCAGTACTTC
TRBD1,TRBV28,TRBJ2-7,.,CASSLVLQGAITGEQYF,TGTGCCAGCAGTTTAGTCCTACAGGGGGCAATCACGGGAGAGCAGTACTTC
.,TRBV19,TRBJ2-7,.,CASSSSGHKSYEQYF,TGTGCCAGTAGTTCCTCGGGACACAAGTCCTACGAGCAGTACTTC
TRBD2,TRBV9,TRBJ2-3,.,CASSRGGLTDTQYF,TGTGCCAGCAGTCGGGGGGGCCTCACAGATACGCAGTATTTT
.,TRBV7-9,TRBJ1-1,.,CASSLSQASGKEAFF,TGTGCCAGCAGCTTGTCACAGGCCAGTGGAAAAGAAGCTTTCTTT
TRBD1,TRBV6-6,TRBJ1-1,few,CASSSGQGRGTEAFF,TGTGCCAGCAGCTCCGGACAGGGGAGGGGGACTGAAGCTTTCTTT
TRBD1,TRBV5-1,TRBJ2-5,.,CASSSRPDRVRETQYF,TGCGCCAGCAGCTCGCGACCAGACAGGGTACGAGAGACCCAGTACTTC
.,TRBV9,TRBJ1-2,once,CASSVGEGNGYTF,TGTGCCAGCAGCGTAGGGGAGGGGAATGGCTACACCTTC
.,TRBV6-1,TRBJ2-7,.,CASSEYGYEQYF,TGTGCCAGCAGTGAATACGGGTACGAGCAGTACTTC
TRBD2,TRBV5-1,TRBJ2-5,.,CASSTGGSSQETQYF,TGCGCCAGCAGCACGGGGGGGAGCTCCCAAGAGACCCAGTACTTC
.,TRBV5-4,TRBJ2-7,.,CASSPPGGGQGPANF,TGTGCCAGCAGCCCCCCCGGGGGGGGACAGGGACCTGCCAACTTC
.,TRBV7-2,TRBJ1-5,.,CASSFLENQPQHF,TGTGCCAGCAGCTTCTTGGAGAATCAGCCCCAGCATTTT
.,TRBV7-9,TRBJ2-5,.,CASGTMETQYF,TGTGCCAGCGGTACAATGGAGACCCAGTACTTC
.,TRBV18,TRBJ2-1,.,CASSPKDSYTGNEQFF,TGTGCCAGCTCACCCAAGGACAGTTATACGGGCAATGAGCAGTTCTTC